Following are 18 T cell receptor beta chains from one sample sequenced in a study of control samples from healthy donors and cancer patients. Sequencing was performed with immunoSEQ multiplex PCR; in TCRdb, only in-frame clones are kept and a portion is missing. Of fewer than 4,000 clones in the sample, roughly 80% were seen once. Source material: formalin-fixed, paraffin-embedded tissue. These receptors came from a female donor with melanoma.

The chain has TRBV6-5 and TRBJ2-7; tentatively, D is TRBD2 (6 bases). Germline assignment: CDR1 MNHEY and CDR2 SVGAGI. V shed 2 bases and J shed 7 bases, with 6 bases lying between them. CDR3 length: 11 amino acids. The CDR3 sequence: CASSYGGEQYF. CDR3 DNA sequence: TGTGCCAGCAGTTACGGGGGGGAGCAGTACTTC.

The rearrangement links TRBV15 to TRBJ1-1; D uncertain. The ends were cut back, 1 base at V and 5 bases at J, with 11 bases in the middle. The CDR3 sequence is 14 residues long. Germline V gene data show CDR1 as LNHNV and CDR2 as YYDKDF (reference sequence). This chain's CDR3 is CATSRGGSATEAFF. Here the CDR3 DNA reads TGTGCCACCAGCAGAGGCGGCTCGGCAACTGAAGCTTTCTTT.

This clone was detected a few times. The V and J genes are TRBV7-8 and TRBJ2-3, with TRBD2 matching over 7 bases. Germline assignment: CDR1 SGHVS and CDR2 FQNEAQ. Trimming removed 3 bases from V and 3 bases from J; junction bases left unmatched: 3. CDR3 length: 14 amino acids. The CDR3 nucleotides are TGTGCCAGCAGCTTTGGCGGGAGAACAGATACGCAGTATTTT. Encoded protein: CASSFGGRTDTQYF.

This clone has just one count. The chain employs TRBV9 and TRBJ1-1; D is uncertain. V dropped 5 bases and J dropped 0 bases, with 14 bases sitting between them. The CDR3 covers 15 residues. Germline values: CDR1 SGDLS, CDR2 YYNGEE. CDR3 nucleotides: TGTGCCAGCAGTGTCATGGGCAGGATGAACACTGAAGCTTTCTTT. This gives the protein CASSVMGRMNTEAFF. The variable domain in full, completed from reference TRBV9 and TRBJ1-1, reads DSGVTQTPKHLITATGQRVTLRCSPRSGDLSVYWYQQSLDQGLQFLIQYYNGEERAKGNILERFSAQQFPDLHSELNLSSLELGDSALYFCASSVMGRMNTEAFFGQGTRLTVV.

As for this clone: Since a much larger clone is just one base distant, this may be a read error. Other DNA sequences of this sample code for an identical CDR3. V is TRBV5-1 and J is TRBJ1-2; 8 positions match TRBD1. This CDR3 has 18 residues. Germline CDR1 reads SGHRS; CDR2 reads YFSETQ. The J segment lost 3 bases and the V segment lost 4 bases, leaving 17 bases of the junction unmatched. The CDR3: CASSTETGGLNRDYGYTF. In DNA form, the CDR3 reads TGCGCCAGCAGCACGGAAACAGGGGGTTTAAACCGGGACTATGGCTACACCTTC. The full variable domain, rest sourced from reference TRBV5-1 and TRBJ1-2, is KAGVTQTPRYLIKTRGQQVTLSCSPISGHRSVSWYQQTPGQGLQFLFEYFSETQRNKGNFPGRFSGRQFSNSRSEMNVSTLELGDSALYLCASSTETGGLNRDYGYTFGSGTRLTVV.

V is TRBV19 and J is TRBJ1-2; weak D call: TRBD1 (5 bases). CDR3 size: 14 residues. Germline V CDR1 and CDR2: LNHDA, SQIVND (reference sequence). Between the trimmed V and J ends, which lost 4 bases and 1 base, there was a span of 10 bases. CDR3 in amino acids: CASSRNRNNYGYTF. The CDR3 DNA sequence: TGTGCCAGTAGTAGGAACAGGAATAACTATGGCTACACCTTC.

The chain carries TRBV30 and TRBJ1-6; 8 positions match TRBD1. The CDR3 length is 15 residues. The V and J ends lost 6 bases and 2 bases, in that order; junction bases with no gene match: 6. Germline values: CDR1 GTSNPN, CDR2 SVGIG (reference sequence). CDR3 nucleotide sequence: TGTGCCTGTGACAGGGGAAGCACCTATAATTCACCCCTCCACTTT. Translated: CACDRGSTYNSPLHF.

This sequence joins TRBV5-4 and TRBJ2-5, with TRBD2 as a possible D gene (6 bases). Between the trimmed V and J ends, which lost 0 bases and 5 bases, there was a span of 8 bases. The CDR3 has 13 amino acids. The germline CDR1 and CDR2 sequences are SGHNT and YYREEE (reference sequence). The CDR3 DNA reads as TGTGCCAGCAGCTTGGCGGGAGCGGAGACCCAGTACTTC. It encodes CASSLAGAETQYF.

The chain uses TRBV7-9 and TRBJ1-4, with D unclear. V was trimmed by 8 bases and J by 3 bases, leaving 16 bases between them. The CDR3 has 15 residues. Per the germline V gene, CDR1 is SEHNR and CDR2 is FQNEAQ (reference sequence). The CDR3 DNA follows: TGTGCCAGCGGTATTTTAGCTACGGCTAATGAAAAACTGTTTTTT. This encodes CASGILATANEKLFF. The whole variable domain, filled in from reference TRBV7-9 and TRBJ1-4, reads DTGVSQNPRHKITKRGQNVTFRCDPISEHNRLYWYRQTLGQGPEFLTYFQNEAQLEKSRLLSDRFSAERPKGSFSTLEIQRTEQGDSAMYLCASGILATANEKLFFGSGTQLSVL.

This clone was observed a few times. This chain joins TRBV15 and TRBJ2-7; 7 bases match TRBD1. From germline, CDR1 is LNHNV and CDR2 YYDKDF (reference sequence). CDR3 size: 15 residues. V lost 4 bases to trimming and J lost 4 bases; unmatched junction nucleotides: 10. The CDR3 protein is CATSNIPRDRYEQYF. For the CDR3, the DNA is TGTGCCACCAGCAACATACCCCGGGACAGATACGAGCAGTACTTC. The full variable domain, in which reference TRBV15 and TRBJ2-7 provide the parts outside the CDR3, is DAMVIQNPRYQVTQFGKPVTLSCSQTLNHNVMYWYQQKSSQAPKLLFHYYDKDFNNEADTPDNFQSRRPNTSFCFLDIRSPGLGDTAMYLCATSNIPRDRYEQYFGPGTRLTVT.

The chain is built from TRBV3-1 (or the pseudogene TRBV3-2) and TRBJ2-2, with a possible D match to TRBD1 (6 bases). From germline, CDR1 is LGHDT and CDR2 YNNKEL (reference sequence). This CDR3 is built from 16 residues. The ends were cut back, 3 bases at V and 1 base at J, with 12 bases in the middle. In DNA, the CDR3 is TGTGCCAGCAGCCAGAACAGGGTGGGGAACACCGGGGAGCTGTTTTTT. Protein sequence: CASSQNRVGNTGELFF.

The rearrangement links TRBV5-1 to TRBJ1-4; D gene ambiguous. The germline CDR1 and CDR2 sequences are SGHRS and YFSETQ. This CDR3 spans 14 amino acids. V was cut by 0 bases and J by 0 bases, with 3 bases left in between. As DNA, the CDR3 is TGCGCCAGCAGCTTGGCTGCAACTAATGAAAAACTGTTTTTT. Encoded protein: CASSLAATNEKLFF.

The CDR3 sequence is CASSRGGPGEQFF. The CDR3 nucleotides are TGCGCCAGCAGCCGGGGAGGGCCAGGTGAGCAGTTCTTC. The gene calls are TRBV5-1 and TRBJ2-1, with TRBD2 identical over 7 bases. CDR3 length equals 13 residues. Trimming cost V 4 bases and J 9 bases; bases outside gene matches: 7. Germline V gene data show CDR1 as SGHRS and CDR2 as YFSETQ.

This clone has only a few counts. V is TRBV7-2 and J is TRBJ1-2, with a possible D match to TRBD1 (5 bases). CDR3 length: 13 residues. Per germline, CDR1 SGHTA and CDR2 FQGNSA. Deletions cut 1 base from V and 4 bases from J, with 7 bases between. Here the CDR3 DNA reads TGTGCCAGCAGCTTAGACAGGAGCTATGGCTACACCTTC. It codes for CASSLDRSYGYTF.

The V call is TRBV19, the J call TRBJ2-1; 7 positions agree with TRBD1. The CDR3 runs 13 residues. V shed 3 bases, J shed 7 bases, and the junction held 3 bases outside the gene matches. Per germline, CDR1 LNHDA and CDR2 SQIVND (reference sequence). CDR3 loop: CASSMTGRNEQFF. DNA for the CDR3: TGTGCCAGTAGTATGACAGGGCGGAATGAGCAGTTCTTC.

The rearrangement uses TRBV19 and TRBJ2-1; no reliable D call. Looked up from germline, CDR1 is LNHDA and CDR2 is SQIVND (reference sequence). Trimming removed 7 bases from V and 4 bases from J, with 14 bases in between. The CDR3 has 14 residues. The CDR3 DNA reads TGTGCCAGTACAAAAGTCCAAGGATACAATGAGCAGTTCTTC. It is translated as CASTKVQGYNEQFF. Complete variable domain (other parts from reference TRBV19 and TRBJ2-1): DGGITQSPKYLFRKEGQNVTLSCEQNLNHDAMYWYRQDPGQGLRLIYYSQIVNDFQKGDIAEGYSVSREKKESFPLTVTSAQKNPTAFYLCASTKVQGYNEQFFGPGTRLTVL.

The chain uses TRBV7-2 and TRBJ2-1, with D possibly TRBD1 on 6 matching bases. This CDR3 is built from 14 residues. Germline V gene lookup returns CDR1 SGHTA and CDR2 FQGNSA. Trimming shortened V by 1 base and J by 4 bases, and 8 bases separated the two germline ends. The CDR3 region is CASSLDQGYNEQFF. The CDR3 nucleotides are TGTGCCAGCAGCTTAGACCAGGGGTACAATGAGCAGTTCTTC. The complete variable domain, with remaining parts taken from reference TRBV7-2 and TRBJ2-1, reads GAGVSQSPSNKVTEKGKDVELRCDPISGHTALYWYRQSLGQGLEFLIYFQGNSAPDKSGLPSDRFSAERTGGSVSTLTIQRTQQEDSAVYLCASSLDQGYNEQFFGPGTRLTVL.

This clone showed up just a few times. This chain uses TRBV6-2 or TRBV6-3 with TRBJ2-7, with 7 bases fitting TRBD2. The germline gives CDR1 MNHEY, CDR2 SVGEGT. The CDR3 is 14 residues long. Trimming at V came to 6 bases and at J to 2 bases, leaving 7 bases not matched to a gene. CDR3 in amino acids: CASSPSGKPYEQYF. Here the CDR3 DNA reads TGTGCCAGCAGCCCTAGCGGAAAACCCTACGAGCAGTACTTC.